The clone carrying this T cell receptor (beta chain) came up many times. The antigen is unknown. In making diagnoses, clinical symptoms, serum thyroxine and TRAb, thyroid ultrasound and orbital computed tomography were all used. These data come from a study of T cells in Graves' hyperthyroidism and ophthalmopathy. Study-wide points: The authors' 13 V-J model separated ophthalmopathy from stable hyperthyroidism.

V lost 8 bases and J 2 bases, leaving 15 bases between the germline ends. The V gene's germline CDR1 is WSHSY and CDR2 SAAADI. The CDR3 has 14 amino acids. TCR beta CDR3 regions were amplified from RNA. HTBI primers drove first-round RT-PCR of the TCR CDR3. TCRdb reanalysed the multiplex PCR reads using MiXCR and keeps one entry per CDR3 protein. The sample carries 300,000 to 400,000 distinct CDR3 sequences, around a sixth recorded once. Sequencing used blood. The chain recombines TRBV10-2 with TRBJ1-1, with TRBD1 as a possible D gene (5 bases). This sequence originates from a woman aged 50 to 60 with Graves' hyperthyroidism. The CDR3 region is CASAVGRANTEAFF. As DNA, the CDR3 is TGCGCCAGCGCGGTCGGCAGGGCAAACACTGAAGCTTTCTTT.